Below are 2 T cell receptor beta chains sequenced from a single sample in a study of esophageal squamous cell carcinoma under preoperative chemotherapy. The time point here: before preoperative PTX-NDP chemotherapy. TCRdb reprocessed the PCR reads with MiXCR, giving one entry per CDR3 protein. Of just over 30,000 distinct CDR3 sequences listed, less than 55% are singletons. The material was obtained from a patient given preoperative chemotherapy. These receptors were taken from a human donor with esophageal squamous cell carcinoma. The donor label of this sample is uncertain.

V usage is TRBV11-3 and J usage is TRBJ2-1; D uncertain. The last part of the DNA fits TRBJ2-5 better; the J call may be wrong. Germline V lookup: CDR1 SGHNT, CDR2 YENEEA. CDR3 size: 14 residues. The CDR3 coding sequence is TGTGCCAGCAGCTTAGCATCGAACCAAGAGACCCAGTACTTC. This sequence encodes CASSLASNQETQYF.

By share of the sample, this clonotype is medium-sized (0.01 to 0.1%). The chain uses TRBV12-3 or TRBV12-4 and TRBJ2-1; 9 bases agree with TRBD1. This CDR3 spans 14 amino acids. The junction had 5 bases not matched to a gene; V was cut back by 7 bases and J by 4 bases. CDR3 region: CASTLDRGYNEQFF. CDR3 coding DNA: TGTGCCAGCACCTTGGACAGGGGTTACAATGAGCAGTTCTTC.